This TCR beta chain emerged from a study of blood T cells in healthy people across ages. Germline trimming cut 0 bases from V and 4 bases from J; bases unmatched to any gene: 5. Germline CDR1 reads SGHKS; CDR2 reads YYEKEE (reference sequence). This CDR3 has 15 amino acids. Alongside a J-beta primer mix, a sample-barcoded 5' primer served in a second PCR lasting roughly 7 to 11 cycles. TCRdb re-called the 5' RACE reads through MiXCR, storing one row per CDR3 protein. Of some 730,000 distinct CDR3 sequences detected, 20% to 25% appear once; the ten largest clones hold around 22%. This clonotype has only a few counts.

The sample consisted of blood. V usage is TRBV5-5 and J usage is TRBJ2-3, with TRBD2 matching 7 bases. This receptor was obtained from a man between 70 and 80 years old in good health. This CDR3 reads CASSLGGGTPDTQYF. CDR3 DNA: TGTGCCAGCAGCTTGGGGGGGGGAACCCCAGATACGCAGTATTTT.